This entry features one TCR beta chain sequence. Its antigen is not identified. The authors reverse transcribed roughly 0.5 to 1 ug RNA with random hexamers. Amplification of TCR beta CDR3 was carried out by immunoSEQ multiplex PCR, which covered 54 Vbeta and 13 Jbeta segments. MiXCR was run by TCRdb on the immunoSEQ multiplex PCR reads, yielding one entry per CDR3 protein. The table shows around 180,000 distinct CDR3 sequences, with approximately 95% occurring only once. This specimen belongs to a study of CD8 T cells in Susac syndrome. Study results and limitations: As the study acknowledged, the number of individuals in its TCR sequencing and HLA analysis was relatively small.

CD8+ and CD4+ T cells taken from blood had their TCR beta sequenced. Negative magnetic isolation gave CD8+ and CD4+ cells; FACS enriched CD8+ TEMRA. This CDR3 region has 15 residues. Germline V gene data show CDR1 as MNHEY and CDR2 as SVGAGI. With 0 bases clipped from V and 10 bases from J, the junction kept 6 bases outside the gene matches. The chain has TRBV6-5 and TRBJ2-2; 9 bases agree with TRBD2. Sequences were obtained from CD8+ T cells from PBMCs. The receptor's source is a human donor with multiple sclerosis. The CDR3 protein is CASSYSTSGSEELFF. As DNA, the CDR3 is TGTGCCAGCAGTTACTCGACTAGCGGATCCGAGGAGCTGTTTTTT.